Given below is one T cell receptor beta chain in context. The antigen is unknown. This sample is part of a study of cytomegalovirus exposure and HLA in healthy donors. Germline loops: CDR1 SGHRS, CDR2 YFSETQ. This CDR3 comprises 15 residues. Study-wide points: Accurate prediction of HLA-A and HLA-B alleles (for most subjects) was reportedly achieved from TCR beta sequences. There were some V segments, including TRBV6-2 and TRBV6-3, excluded as indistinguishable.

The PCR ran on 60 Vbeta and 13 Jbeta primers. Under the authors' procedure: The authors later counted 75 million to 90 million unique TCR beta chains, about 11 million of them shared. Here immunoSEQ multiplex PCR was the method, and the copy in TCRdb shows in-frame clones only, minus some. That table furnishes V, J and clone size, whereas the DNA furnished D and trimming. The data hold about 140,000 clones, with 70% to 85% observed a single time. This receptor was obtained from a woman between 50 and 59 years old in good health and CMV-seropositive. The material sequenced was PBMCs. V usage is TRBV5-1 and J usage is TRBJ2-5; a weak D match, TRBD2 (5 bases). The better agreement between TRBJ2-7 and the DNA end casts doubt on the J call. The CDR3 region is CASSPGNTRGNEQYF. For the CDR3, the DNA is TGCGCCAGCAGCCCGGGGAACACAAGAGGAAACGAGCAGTACTTC.